This is a list of T cell receptor beta chains from one sample in a study of shared clonotypes between healthy human individuals. The table came from immunoSEQ multiplex PCR; TCRdb's copy has only in-frame clones and leaves some out. The sample includes more than 2 million clones, more than 90% of them seen just once. The sample consisted of naive CD4+ T cells sorted from blood. All receptors derive from a man aged 18-30 years in good health. Each CDR3 is given with its conserved first and last residue. Each record gives: clone size, V gene, J gene, D gene, CDR3 DNA, CDR3 protein. The D gene is left open where the match is weak. The listing skips clone size in some rows; elsewhere it reads once, few, many or a size class.

clone size: -
V gene: TRBV7-3
J gene: TRBJ2-3
D gene: TRBD1
CDR3 DNA: TGTGCCAGCAGCTCCCCCGGACAGGGTGTAACAGATACGCAGTATTTT
CDR3 protein: CASSSPGQGVTDTQYF

clone size: -
V gene: TRBV7-2
J gene: TRBJ2-3
D gene: -
CDR3 DNA: TGTGCCAGCAGCCGCGGGGACTGGGCAGATACGCAGTATTTT
CDR3 protein: CASSRGDWADTQYF

clone size: -
V gene: TRBV6-6
J gene: TRBJ2-7
D gene: TRBD2
CDR3 DNA: TGTGCCAGCAGCAACCGGGGGGGTTACGAGCAGTACTTC
CDR3 protein: CASSNRGGYEQYF

clone size: -
V gene: TRBV18
J gene: TRBJ1-4
D gene: -
CDR3 DNA: TGTGCCAGCTCACCCCCGTCCCTTGCAACTAATGAAAAACTGTTTTTT
CDR3 protein: CASSPPSLATNEKLFF

clone size: -
V gene: TRBV18
J gene: TRBJ2-3
D gene: TRBD1
CDR3 DNA: TGTGCCAGCTCACCTATAAAAAGCCCGACAGGGGTCACAGATACGCAGTATTTT
CDR3 protein: CASSPIKSPTGVTDTQYF

clone size: -
V gene: TRBV30
J gene: TRBJ2-7
D gene: TRBD1
CDR3 DNA: TGTGCCTGGAGTGGACAGGGGACCTACGAGCAGTACTTC
CDR3 protein: CAWSGQGTYEQYF

clone size: -
V gene: TRBV11-2
J gene: TRBJ2-7
D gene: TRBD1
CDR3 DNA: TGTGCCAGCAGGGGCGACAGGGACACAGGCGAGCAGTACTTC
CDR3 protein: CASRGDRDTGEQYF

clone size: -
V gene: TRBV5-8
J gene: TRBJ2-7
D gene: TRBD1
CDR3 DNA: TGTGCCAGCAGCTTGGGGGACAGGGCCTACGAGCAGTACTTC
CDR3 protein: CASSLGDRAYEQYF

clone size: -
V gene: TRBV30
J gene: TRBJ2-3
D gene: -
CDR3 DNA: TGTGCCTGGAGTTTGAGGATCCAAGATACGCAGTATTTT
CDR3 protein: CAWSLRIQDTQYF

clone size: -
V gene: TRBV7-2
J gene: TRBJ2-3
D gene: -
CDR3 DNA: TGTGCCAGCAGCTTAGGGCCCCCGACGAATACGCAGTATTTT
CDR3 protein: CASSLGPPTNTQYF

clone size: -
V gene: TRBV9
J gene: TRBJ2-7
D gene: -
CDR3 DNA: TGTGCCAGCAGCGTAGGGCCAGACTCATACTACGAGCAGTACTTC
CDR3 protein: CASSVGPDSYYEQYF

clone size: -
V gene: TRBV9
J gene: TRBJ1-3
D gene: -
CDR3 DNA: TGTGCCAGCAGCGAAGCAGGGTACTCTGGAAACACCATATATTTT
CDR3 protein: CASSEAGYSGNTIYF

clone size: -
V gene: TRBV19
J gene: TRBJ1-1
D gene: -
CDR3 DNA: TGTGCCAGTAGTATTGGCCGGACTGAAGCTTTCTTT
CDR3 protein: CASSIGRTEAFF

clone size: -
V gene: TRBV7-5
J gene: TRBJ2-7
D gene: -
CDR3 DNA: TGTGCCAGAAGCCGCAGGGGGAACAGGGGGTCATGGTACGAGCAGTACTTC
CDR3 protein: CARSRRGNRGSWYEQYF

clone size: -
V gene: TRBV5-1
J gene: TRBJ1-1
D gene: -
CDR3 DNA: TGCGCCAGCAGCTTGGCCGGGCAGGCCACTGAAGCTTTCTTT
CDR3 protein: CASSLAGQATEAFF

clone size: -
V gene: TRBV9
J gene: TRBJ1-3
D gene: -
CDR3 DNA: TGTGCCAGCAGCGTAGCCGAGGGAAACACCATATATTTT
CDR3 protein: CASSVAEGNTIYF

clone size: -
V gene: TRBV19
J gene: TRBJ1-6
D gene: TRBD1
CDR3 DNA: TGTGCCAGTAGTTATAGGACAGGGATTAATTCACCCCTCCACTTT
CDR3 protein: CASSYRTGINSPLHF

clone size: -
V gene: TRBV5-1
J gene: TRBJ2-2
D gene: TRBD2
CDR3 DNA: TGCGCCAGCAGCTTGGTTTTGGCTAGCGGTTACACCGGGGAGCTGTTTTTT
CDR3 protein: CASSLVLASGYTGELFF

clone size: once
V gene: TRBV29-1
J gene: TRBJ1-2
D gene: -
CDR3 DNA: TGCAGCGTTGGGACGGACAACTATGGCTACACCTTC
CDR3 protein: CSVGTDNYGYTF

clone size: -
V gene: TRBV30
J gene: TRBJ2-1
D gene: TRBD2
CDR3 DNA: TGTGCCTGGAGTACGCCGGGACTAGCATCCTACAATGAGCAGTTCTTC
CDR3 protein: CAWSTPGLASYNEQFF

clone size: -
V gene: TRBV6-5
J gene: TRBJ2-7
D gene: TRBD2
CDR3 DNA: TGTGCCAGCAGACCTAGCGGCCCGTGGGACGAGCAGTACTTC
CDR3 protein: CASRPSGPWDEQYF

clone size: -
V gene: TRBV30
J gene: TRBJ2-3
D gene: TRBD2
CDR3 DNA: TGTGCCTGGAGCCGGAATCAGACTAGCGGGAGTAGAGGGAGCACAGATACGCAGTATTTT
CDR3 protein: CAWSRNQTSGSRGSTDTQYF

clone size: -
V gene: TRBV2
J gene: TRBJ1-5
D gene: -
CDR3 DNA: TGTGCCAGCCAGGGGAGCGCTGGGCAGCCCCAGCATTTT
CDR3 protein: CASQGSAGQPQHF

clone size: -
V gene: TRBV2
J gene: TRBJ2-2
D gene: -
CDR3 DNA: TGTGCCAGCAAAACGGATAACACCGGGGAGCTGTTTTTT
CDR3 protein: CASKTDNTGELFF

clone size: -
V gene: TRBV14
J gene: TRBJ2-3
D gene: TRBD2
CDR3 DNA: TGTGCCAGCAGCCAAGTAACCGGCGGGAGGGCCGGAGGTACGCAGTATTTT
CDR3 protein: CASSQVTGGRAGGTQYF

clone size: -
V gene: TRBV5-8
J gene: TRBJ1-5
D gene: -
CDR3 DNA: TGTGCCAGCAGCTCGTACGGCGGTGACCGGGGAGGGCAGCCCCAGCATTTT
CDR3 protein: CASSSYGGDRGGQPQHF

clone size: -
V gene: TRBV5-4
J gene: TRBJ1-1
D gene: TRBD1
CDR3 DNA: TGTGCCAGCAGCTTGGGGGACAGGGCTACTGAAGCTTTCTTT
CDR3 protein: CASSLGDRATEAFF

clone size: -
V gene: TRBV7-2
J gene: TRBJ1-5
D gene: -
CDR3 DNA: TGTGCCAGCAGCTTAATGCGGGGTGGTAATCAGCCCCAGCATTTT
CDR3 protein: CASSLMRGGNQPQHF

clone size: -
V gene: TRBV7-3
J gene: TRBJ1-4
D gene: -
CDR3 DNA: TGTGCCAGCAGCTTAACGAAAGGTGAAAAACTGTTTTTT
CDR3 protein: CASSLTKGEKLFF

clone size: -
V gene: TRBV11-2
J gene: TRBJ2-5
D gene: TRBD2
CDR3 DNA: TGTGCCAGCAGCTTAGGGACTAGCGGGGGGCAAGAGACCCAGTACTTC
CDR3 protein: CASSLGTSGGQETQYF

clone size: -
V gene: TRBV5-1
J gene: TRBJ2-7
D gene: TRBD1
CDR3 DNA: TGCGCCAGCAGCTTAAGGCCCGGGACAGGGGTCCACGAGCAGTACTTC
CDR3 protein: CASSLRPGTGVHEQYF

clone size: -
V gene: TRBV5-1
J gene: TRBJ1-1
D gene: -
CDR3 DNA: TGCGCCAGCAGCTTGGAGAAGGGGACTGAAGCTTTCTTT
CDR3 protein: CASSLEKGTEAFF

clone size: -
V gene: TRBV5-1
J gene: TRBJ1-6
D gene: -
CDR3 DNA: TGCGCCAGCAGCTTGGATGGCGGACATAATTCACCCCTCCACTTT
CDR3 protein: CASSLDGGHNSPLHF

clone size: -
V gene: TRBV5-6
J gene: TRBJ2-7
D gene: -
CDR3 DNA: TGTGCCAGCAGCTTGGCGGGCTCCTACGAGCAGTACTTC
CDR3 protein: CASSLAGSYEQYF

clone size: -
V gene: TRBV21-1
J gene: TRBJ1-5
D gene: -
CDR3 DNA: TGTGCCAGCAGCAAAGTCGTCAGCCAGTATAGCAATCAGCCCCAGCATTTT
CDR3 protein: CASSKVVSQYSNQPQHF

clone size: -
V gene: TRBV14
J gene: TRBJ1-3
D gene: TRBD1
CDR3 DNA: TGTGCCAGCAGCCAAGGGACAGGATCTGGAAACACCATATATTTT
CDR3 protein: CASSQGTGSGNTIYF

clone size: -
V gene: TRBV5-6
J gene: TRBJ2-7
D gene: -
CDR3 DNA: TGTGCCAGCAGCTTTCAGGTTTACTACGAGCAGTACTTC
CDR3 protein: CASSFQVYYEQYF

clone size: -
V gene: TRBV21-1
J gene: TRBJ1-6
D gene: -
CDR3 DNA: TGTGCCAGCAGCCACAGACAGGCTAATTCACCCCTCCACTTT
CDR3 protein: CASSHRQANSPLHF

clone size: -
V gene: TRBV5-6
J gene: TRBJ2-7
D gene: TRBD2
CDR3 DNA: TGTGCCAGCAGCTTGGGACTAGCGGGAGCCCTATCCTACGAGCAGTACTTC
CDR3 protein: CASSLGLAGALSYEQYF

clone size: -
V gene: TRBV6-4
J gene: TRBJ1-1
D gene: -
CDR3 DNA: TGTGCCAGCAGTGAAGAGAGGACCACTGAAGCTTTCTTT
CDR3 protein: CASSEERTTEAFF

clone size: -
V gene: TRBV7-9
J gene: TRBJ2-3
D gene: -
CDR3 DNA: TGTGCCAGCAGCTTAACGCGACAGGCGTCAGATACGCAGTATTTT
CDR3 protein: CASSLTRQASDTQYF